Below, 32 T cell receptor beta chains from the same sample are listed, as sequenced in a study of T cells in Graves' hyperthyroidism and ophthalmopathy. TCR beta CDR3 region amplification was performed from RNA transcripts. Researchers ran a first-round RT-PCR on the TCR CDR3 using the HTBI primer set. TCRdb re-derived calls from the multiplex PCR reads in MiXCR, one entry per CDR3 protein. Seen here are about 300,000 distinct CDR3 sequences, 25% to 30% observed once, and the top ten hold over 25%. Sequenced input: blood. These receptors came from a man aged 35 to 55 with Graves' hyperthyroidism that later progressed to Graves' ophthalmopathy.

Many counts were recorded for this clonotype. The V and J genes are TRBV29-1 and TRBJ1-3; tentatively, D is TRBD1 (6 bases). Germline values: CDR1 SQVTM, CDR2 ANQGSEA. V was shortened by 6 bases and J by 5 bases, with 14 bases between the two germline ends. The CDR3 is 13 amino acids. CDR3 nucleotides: TGCAGCGTAACAGGGTCGGAACGAAACACCATATATTTT. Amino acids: CSVTGSERNTIYF.

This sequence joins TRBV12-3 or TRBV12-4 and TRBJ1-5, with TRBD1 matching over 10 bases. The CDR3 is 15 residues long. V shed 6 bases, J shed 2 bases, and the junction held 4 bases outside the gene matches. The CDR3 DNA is TGTGCCAGCAGGCGGACAGGGGGTGGCAATCAGCCCCAGCATTTT. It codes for CASRRTGGGNQPQHF.

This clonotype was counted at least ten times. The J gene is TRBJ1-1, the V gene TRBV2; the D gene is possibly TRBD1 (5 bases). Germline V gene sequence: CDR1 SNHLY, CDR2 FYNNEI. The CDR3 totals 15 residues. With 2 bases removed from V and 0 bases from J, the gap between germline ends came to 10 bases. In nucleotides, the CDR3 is TGTGCCAGCAGTGAATTTTTGGACATGAACACTGAAGCTTTCTTT. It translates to CASSEFLDMNTEAFF.

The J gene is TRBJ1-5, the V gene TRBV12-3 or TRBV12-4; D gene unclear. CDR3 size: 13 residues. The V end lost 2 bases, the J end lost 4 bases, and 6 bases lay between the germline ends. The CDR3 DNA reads TGTGCCAGCAGTTTAACGGAGAATCAGCCCCAGCATTTT. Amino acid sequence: CASSLTENQPQHF.

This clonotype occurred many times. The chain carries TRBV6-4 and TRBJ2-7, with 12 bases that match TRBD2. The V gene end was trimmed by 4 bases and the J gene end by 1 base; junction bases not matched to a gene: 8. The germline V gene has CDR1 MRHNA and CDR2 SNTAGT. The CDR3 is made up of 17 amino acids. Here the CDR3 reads CASSALGLAGNSYEQYF. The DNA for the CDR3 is TGTGCCAGCAGTGCTCTCGGACTAGCGGGAAATTCCTACGAGCAGTACTTC.

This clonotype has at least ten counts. As DNA, the CDR3 is TGTGCCAGCAGTTTGGGGCGGAGCTACGAGCAGTACTTC. Translation: CASSLGRSYEQYF. The V gene is TRBV7-8, the J gene TRBJ2-7; weak D call: TRBD1 (5 bases). CDR3 length equals 13 residues. V gave up 6 bases and J gave up 3 bases, with 12 bases separating them. CDR1 and CDR2 (germline): SGHVS, FQNEAQ.

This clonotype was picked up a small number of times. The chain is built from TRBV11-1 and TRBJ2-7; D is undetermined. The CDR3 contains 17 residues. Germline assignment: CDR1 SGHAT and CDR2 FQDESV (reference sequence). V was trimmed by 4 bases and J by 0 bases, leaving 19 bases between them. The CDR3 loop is CASSSPRWRSNSYEQYF. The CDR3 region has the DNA TGTGCCAGCAGCTCCCCCCGTTGGCGAAGTAACTCCTACGAGCAGTACTTC.

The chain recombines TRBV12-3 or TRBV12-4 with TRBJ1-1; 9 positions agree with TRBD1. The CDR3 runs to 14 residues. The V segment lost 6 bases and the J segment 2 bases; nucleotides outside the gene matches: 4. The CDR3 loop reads CASRWTGDNTEAFF. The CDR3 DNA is TGTGCCAGCAGATGGACAGGGGACAACACTGAAGCTTTCTTT.

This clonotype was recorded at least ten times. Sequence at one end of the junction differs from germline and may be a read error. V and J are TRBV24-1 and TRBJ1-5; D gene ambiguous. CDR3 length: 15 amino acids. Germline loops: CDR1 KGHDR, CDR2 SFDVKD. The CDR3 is CVTSDLEVHNQPQHF. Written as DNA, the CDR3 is TGTGTCACCAGTGATTTGGAAGTACACAATCAGCCCCAGCATTTT.

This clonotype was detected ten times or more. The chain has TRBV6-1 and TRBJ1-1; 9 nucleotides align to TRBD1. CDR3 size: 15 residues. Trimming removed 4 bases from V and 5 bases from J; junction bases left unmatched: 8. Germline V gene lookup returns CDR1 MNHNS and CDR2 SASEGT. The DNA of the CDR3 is TGTGCCAGCAGTGGACCGGACAGGGGAAGAACTGAAGCTTTCTTT. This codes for CASSGPDRGRTEAFF.

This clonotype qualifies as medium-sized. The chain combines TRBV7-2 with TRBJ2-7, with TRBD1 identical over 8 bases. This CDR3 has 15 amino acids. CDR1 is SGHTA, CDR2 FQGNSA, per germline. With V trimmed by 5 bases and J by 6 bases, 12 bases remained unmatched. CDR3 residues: CASSADRTGYREQYF. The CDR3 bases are TGTGCCAGCAGCGCAGACAGGACAGGGTATCGCGAGCAGTACTTC.

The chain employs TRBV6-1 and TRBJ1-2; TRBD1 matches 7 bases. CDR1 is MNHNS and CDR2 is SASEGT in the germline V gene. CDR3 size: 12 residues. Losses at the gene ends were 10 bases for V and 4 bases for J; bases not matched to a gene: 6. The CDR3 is CATKGAGYGYTF. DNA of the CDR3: TGTGCCACCAAGGGGGCCGGCTATGGCTACACCTTC.

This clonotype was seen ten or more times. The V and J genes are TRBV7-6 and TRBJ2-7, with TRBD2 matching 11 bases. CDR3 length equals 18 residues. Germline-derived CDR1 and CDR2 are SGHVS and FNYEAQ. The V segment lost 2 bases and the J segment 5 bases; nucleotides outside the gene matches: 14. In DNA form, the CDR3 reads TGTGCCAGCAGCTTACTTGGAGCTGGTCTAGCGGGAGGTCACGAGCAGTACTTC. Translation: CASSLLGAGLAGGHEQYF.

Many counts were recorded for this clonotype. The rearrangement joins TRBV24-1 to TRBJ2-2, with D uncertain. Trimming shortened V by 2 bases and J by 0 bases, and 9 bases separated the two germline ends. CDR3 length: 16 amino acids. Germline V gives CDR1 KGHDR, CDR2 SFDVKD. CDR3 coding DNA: TGTGCCACCAGTGATTGGTCGCAGCCGAACACCGGGGAGCTGTTTTTT. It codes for CATSDWSQPNTGELFF.

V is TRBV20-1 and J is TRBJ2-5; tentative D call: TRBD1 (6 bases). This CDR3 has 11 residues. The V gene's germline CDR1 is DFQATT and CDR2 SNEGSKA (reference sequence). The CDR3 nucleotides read TGCAGCTCACGCAGGGGTCAGACCCAGTACTTC. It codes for CSSRRGQTQYF.

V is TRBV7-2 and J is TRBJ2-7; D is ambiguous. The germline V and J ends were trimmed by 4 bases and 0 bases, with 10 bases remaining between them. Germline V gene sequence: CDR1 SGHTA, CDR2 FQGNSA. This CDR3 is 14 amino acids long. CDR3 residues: CASSSLVGSYEQYF. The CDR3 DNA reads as TGTGCCAGCAGCTCGCTGGTGGGCTCCTACGAGCAGTACTTC.

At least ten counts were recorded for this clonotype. The CDR3 loop reads CASKRDRGPYEQYF. CDR3 sequence (DNA): TGTGCCAGCAAACGGGACAGGGGGCCCTACGAGCAGTACTTC. This rearrangement joins TRBV11-2 to TRBJ2-7, with TRBD1 identical over 12 bases. The CDR3 is 14 amino acids. Germline assignment: CDR1 SGHAT and CDR2 FQNNGV. The V and J ends lost 7 bases and 2 bases, in that order; junction bases with no gene match: 3.

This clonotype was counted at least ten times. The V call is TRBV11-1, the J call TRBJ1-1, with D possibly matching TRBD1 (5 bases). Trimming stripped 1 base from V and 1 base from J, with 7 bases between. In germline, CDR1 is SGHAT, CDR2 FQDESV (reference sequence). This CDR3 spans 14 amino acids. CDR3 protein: CASSLVGTNTEAFF. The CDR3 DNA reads TGTGCCAGCAGCTTAGTCGGGACGAACACTGAAGCTTTCTTT.

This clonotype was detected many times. Here the CDR3 reads CATSGADQNTGELFF. The DNA of the CDR3 is TGTGCCACCAGTGGAGCGGACCAGAACACCGGGGAGCTGTTTTTT. The chain carries TRBV24-1 and TRBJ2-2; TRBD2 might be the D (5 bases). The germline V gene encodes CDR1 KGHDR and CDR2 SFDVKD. This CDR3 has 15 residues. V lost 5 bases, J lost 1 base, and 10 bases lay in between.

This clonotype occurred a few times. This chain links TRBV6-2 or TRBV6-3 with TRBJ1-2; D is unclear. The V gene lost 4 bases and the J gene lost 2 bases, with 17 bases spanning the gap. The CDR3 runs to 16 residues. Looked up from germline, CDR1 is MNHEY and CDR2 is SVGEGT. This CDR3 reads CASSSTWGWSNYGYTF. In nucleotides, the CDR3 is TGTGCCAGCAGTTCCACCTGGGGTTGGTCGAACTATGGCTACACCTTC.

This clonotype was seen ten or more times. CDR3 sequence reads: CSARDGQPSNQPQHF. CDR3 in DNA: TGCAGTGCTAGAGATGGACAGCCTAGCAATCAGCCCCAGCATTTT. V usage is TRBV20-1 and J usage is TRBJ1-5; perhaps TRBD1 as D (6 bases). CDR3 size: 15 residues. Germline V lookup: CDR1 DFQATT, CDR2 SNEGSKA (reference sequence). V was shortened by 0 bases and J by 0 bases, with 9 bases between the two germline ends.

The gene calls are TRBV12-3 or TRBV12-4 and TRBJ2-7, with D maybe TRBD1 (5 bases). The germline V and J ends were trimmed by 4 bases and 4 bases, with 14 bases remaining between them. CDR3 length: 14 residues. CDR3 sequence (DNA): TGTGCCAGCAGTTCGTATCAGGGCGCTTACGAGCAGTACTTC. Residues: CASSSYQGAYEQYF.

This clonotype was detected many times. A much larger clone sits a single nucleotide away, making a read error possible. In nucleotides, the CDR3 is TGTGCCAGCAGTGGGCCAGACAGGGGAGACACTGAAGCTTTCTTT. This encodes CASSGPDRGDTEAFF. The V and J genes are TRBV6-1 and TRBJ1-1; 8 positions agree with TRBD1. Germline assignment: CDR1 MNHNS and CDR2 SASEGT. Germline trimming cut 4 bases from V and 3 bases from J; bases unmatched to any gene: 7. The CDR3 covers 15 residues.

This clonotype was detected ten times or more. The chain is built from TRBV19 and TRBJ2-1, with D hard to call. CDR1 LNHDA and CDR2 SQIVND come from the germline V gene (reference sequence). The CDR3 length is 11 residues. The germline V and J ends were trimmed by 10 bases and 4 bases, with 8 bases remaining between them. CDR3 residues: CATSSYNEQFF. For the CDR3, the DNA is TGTGCCACCTCATCTTACAATGAGCAGTTCTTC.

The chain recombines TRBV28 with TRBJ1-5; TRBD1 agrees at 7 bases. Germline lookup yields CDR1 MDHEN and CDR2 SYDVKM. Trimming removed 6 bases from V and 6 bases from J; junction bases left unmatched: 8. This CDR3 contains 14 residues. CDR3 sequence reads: CASSPRQGSQPQHF. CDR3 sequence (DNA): TGTGCCAGCAGCCCTAGACAGGGAAGTCAGCCCCAGCATTTT.

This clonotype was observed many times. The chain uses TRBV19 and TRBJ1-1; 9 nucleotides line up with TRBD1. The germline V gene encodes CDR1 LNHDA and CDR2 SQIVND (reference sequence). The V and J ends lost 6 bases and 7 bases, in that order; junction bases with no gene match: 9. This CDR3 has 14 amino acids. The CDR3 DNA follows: TGTGCCAGTAGCACCCCGGGACAGGGTTTTGAAGCTTTCTTT. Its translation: CASSTPGQGFEAFF.

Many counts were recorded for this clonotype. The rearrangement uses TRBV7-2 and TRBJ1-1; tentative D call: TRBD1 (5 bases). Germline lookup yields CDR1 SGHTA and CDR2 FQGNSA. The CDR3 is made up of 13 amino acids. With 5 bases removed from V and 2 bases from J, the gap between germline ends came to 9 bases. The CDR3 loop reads CASSKDRNTEAFF. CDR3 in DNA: TGTGCCAGCAGCAAAGACAGAAACACTGAAGCTTTCTTT.

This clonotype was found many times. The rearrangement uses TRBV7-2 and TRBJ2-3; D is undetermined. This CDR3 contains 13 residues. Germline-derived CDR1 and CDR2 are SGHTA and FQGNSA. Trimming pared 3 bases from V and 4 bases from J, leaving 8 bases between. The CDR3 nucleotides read TGTGCCAGCAGCTTGTTTACGGCAGATACGCAGTATTTT. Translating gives CASSLFTADTQYF.

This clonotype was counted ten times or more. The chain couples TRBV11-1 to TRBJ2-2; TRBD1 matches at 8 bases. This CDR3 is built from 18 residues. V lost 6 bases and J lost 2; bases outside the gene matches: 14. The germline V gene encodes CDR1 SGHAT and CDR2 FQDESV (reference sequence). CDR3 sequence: CASRSERNRGSNTGELFF. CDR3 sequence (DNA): TGTGCCAGCAGGTCCGAAAGAAACAGGGGGAGTAACACCGGGGAGCTGTTTTTT.

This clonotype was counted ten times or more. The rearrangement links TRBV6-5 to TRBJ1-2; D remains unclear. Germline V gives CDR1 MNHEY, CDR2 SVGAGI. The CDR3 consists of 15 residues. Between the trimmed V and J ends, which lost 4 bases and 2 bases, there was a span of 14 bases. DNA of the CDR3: TGTGCCAGCAGTTTCCAGGCGACGGGCAACTATGGCTACACCTTC. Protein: CASSFQATGNYGYTF.

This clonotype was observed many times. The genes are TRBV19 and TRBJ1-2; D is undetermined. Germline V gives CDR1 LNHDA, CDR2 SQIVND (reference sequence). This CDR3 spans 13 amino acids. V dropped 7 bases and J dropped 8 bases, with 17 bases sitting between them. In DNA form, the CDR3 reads TGTGCCAGTAAAACAGCACCAAGCGGGGGCTACACCTTC. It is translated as CASKTAPSGGYTF.

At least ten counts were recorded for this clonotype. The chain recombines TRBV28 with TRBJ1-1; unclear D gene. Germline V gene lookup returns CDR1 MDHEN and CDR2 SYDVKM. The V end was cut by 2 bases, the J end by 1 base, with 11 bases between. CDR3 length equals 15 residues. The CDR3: CASSLISSGNTEAFF. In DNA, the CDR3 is TGTGCCAGCAGTTTAATCAGTTCGGGGAACACTGAAGCTTTCTTT.